This entry lists 27 T cell receptor beta chains sequenced from one sample in a study of T-cell memory formation after mild COVID-19. TCRdb re-called the 5' RACE reads with MiXCR, one entry per CDR3 protein. Found here are hundreds of thousands of distinct CDR3 sequences, roughly 17% of them singletons; the top ten hold around 8.1%. Source material: PBMCs or a T cell subset sorted from them (not recorded which). Source of these receptors: an adult woman who had mild COVID-19 (a few samples of this study predate the infection). Cell type and time point are not known.

This clonotype has only a few counts. The CDR3 reads CASRLGHATEAFF. CDR3 DNA: TGTGCCAGCAGGCTAGGGCACGCCACTGAAGCTTTCTTT. This chain joins TRBV12-3 or TRBV12-4 and TRBJ1-1; unclear D gene. Trimming cost V 6 bases and J 4 bases, with 12 bases left between them. This CDR3 spans 13 amino acids.

This clonotype has only a few counts. The chain couples TRBV12-3 or TRBV12-4 to TRBJ2-1, with 9 bases lining up with TRBD2. The CDR3 sequence is 17 residues long. V trimming: 6 bases; J trimming: 4 bases; junction bases outside the gene matches: 13. The CDR3 nucleotides read TGTGCCAGCAGCCAGGCATCCCTGGCGGGGGGGTACAATGAGCAGTTCTTC. Its translation: CASSQASLAGGYNEQFF.

The rearrangement links TRBV5-1 to TRBJ2-1; D unresolved. The V gene's germline CDR1 is SGHRS and CDR2 YFSETQ. The V gene lost 4 bases and the J gene lost 3 bases, with 14 bases spanning the gap. The CDR3 consists of 15 residues. The CDR3 coding sequence is TGCGCCAGCAGCCCAGGTAGTCGTGGCTACAATGAGCAGTTCTTC. Its translation: CASSPGSRGYNEQFF.

In its sample, this clonotype was seen a few times. The chain links TRBV20-1 to TRBJ2-1, with 7 bases that match TRBD2. The CDR3 covers 14 residues. Germline CDR1 reads DFQATT; CDR2 reads SNEGSKA (reference sequence). Losses at the gene ends were 3 bases for V and 4 bases for J; bases not matched to a gene: 6. This CDR3 reads CSASRLADYNEQFF. DNA of the CDR3: TGCAGTGCTAGCCGCCTAGCGGATTACAATGAGCAGTTCTTC.

This clonotype has a count of ten or more. The V and J genes are TRBV7-3 and TRBJ2-3, with D possibly TRBD2 on 5 matching bases. V gave up 5 bases and J gave up 9 bases, with 9 bases separating them. CDR3 length: 11 residues. CDR1 is SGHTA and CDR2 is FQGTGA in the germline V gene. The DNA for the CDR3 is TGTGCCAGCAGCCCCCCGGGGACGCAGTATTTT. Translation: CASSPPGTQYF.

The chain employs TRBV6-5 and TRBJ2-1, with unresolved D. This CDR3 spans 13 amino acids. Germline values: CDR1 MNHEY, CDR2 SVGAGI. The ends were cut back, 2 bases at V and 6 bases at J, with 8 bases in the middle. CDR3 sequence reads: CASSYDSLNEQFF. Here the CDR3 DNA reads TGTGCCAGCAGTTACGACTCCCTCAATGAGCAGTTCTTC.

This clonotype has a handful of counts. This chain joins TRBV19 and TRBJ2-7, with 8 bases aligning to TRBD1. V shed 3 bases and J 3 bases; nucleotides not matched to a gene: 4. CDR1 and CDR2 from the germline V gene are LNHDA and SQIVND (reference sequence). The CDR3 is 14 residues long. The CDR3 reads CASSIQDRGYEQYF. Here the CDR3 DNA reads TGTGCCAGTAGTATCCAAGACAGGGGCTACGAGCAGTACTTC.

This clonotype was seen a few times. The genes are TRBV7-2 and TRBJ1-4; 7 bases match TRBD1. Germline CDR1 reads SGHTA; CDR2 reads FQGNSA. The V gene end was trimmed by 0 bases and the J gene end by 7 bases; junction bases not matched to a gene: 5. The CDR3 covers 15 residues. The CDR3 sequence: CASSLARGPGEKLFF. Written as DNA, the CDR3 is TGTGCCAGCAGCTTAGCGAGGGGGCCCGGTGAAAAACTGTTTTTT.

J is TRBJ1-2 and V is TRBV28, with 9 bases aligning to TRBD1. The CDR3 is 15 amino acids. After removal of 7 bases from V and 4 bases from J, the junction contained 10 bases not matched to a gene. Germline loops: CDR1 MDHEN, CDR2 SYDVKM. The CDR3 here is CASNRDQTGGYGYTF. CDR3 in DNA: TGTGCCAGCAACCGTGACCAGACAGGGGGCTATGGCTACACCTTC.

This clonotype has more than one count but fewer than ten. The chain joins TRBV2 to TRBJ2-3; 8 bases match TRBD1. Per germline, CDR1 SNHLY and CDR2 FYNNEI. This CDR3 spans 14 amino acids. V dropped 6 bases and J dropped 2; count of bases not matched to a gene: 4. CDR3 bases: TGTGCCAGCAGAGAGGACAGGGCCACAGATACGCAGTATTTT. Translating gives CASREDRATDTQYF.

The chain employs TRBV11-2 and TRBJ1-1; 12 bases are a match to TRBD1. After removal of 0 bases from V and 7 bases from J, the junction contained 6 bases not matched to a gene. The CDR3 consists of 16 residues. Germline lookup yields CDR1 SGHAT and CDR2 FQNNGV. The CDR3 is CASSLDLGTGGREAFF. In nucleotides, the CDR3 is TGTGCCAGCAGCTTAGACCTCGGGACAGGGGGCCGTGAAGCTTTCTTT.

The sample holds a few counts of this clonotype. The CDR3 loop reads CASRDRDTDTQYF. As DNA, the CDR3 is TGTGCCAGCAGGGACAGGGACACAGATACGCAGTATTTT. The chain combines TRBV6-5 with TRBJ2-3, with 8 nucleotides matching TRBD1. V gave up 6 bases and J gave up 2 bases; unmatched junction bases: 1. This CDR3 is 13 amino acids long. Per germline, CDR1 MNHEY and CDR2 SVGAGI.

This clonotype was seen more than once but under ten times. The V call is TRBV12-3 or TRBV12-4, the J call TRBJ1-1; no firm D call. Between the trimmed V and J ends, which lost 5 bases and 1 base, there was a span of 8 bases. This CDR3 comprises 13 residues. The CDR3 DNA reads as TGTGCCAGCAGTCGAAAGACGAACACTGAAGCTTTCTTT. Translating it yields CASSRKTNTEAFF.

This chain uses TRBV4-1 with TRBJ2-3, with 8 bases fitting TRBD1. The V gene end was trimmed by 1 base and the J gene end by 3 bases; junction bases not matched to a gene: 3. This CDR3 region has 15 residues. The germline V gene has CDR1 MGHRA and CDR2 YSYEKL. The CDR3 reads CASSQADRVTDTQYF. For the CDR3, the DNA is TGCGCCAGCAGCCAAGCGGACAGGGTTACAGATACGCAGTATTTT.

This clonotype was found a few times. This rearrangement joins TRBV18 to TRBJ2-3; 12 bases map to TRBD2. Germline V gives CDR1 KGHSH, CDR2 LQKENI. After removal of 5 bases from V and 5 bases from J, the junction contained 5 bases not matched to a gene. CDR3 size: 15 residues. In DNA form, the CDR3 reads TGTGCCAGCTCATCGGGACTAGCGGGCGAAGATACGCAGTATTTT. Translation: CASSSGLAGEDTQYF.

V and J are TRBV24-1 and TRBJ2-2, with 7 bases matching TRBD1. The germline gives CDR1 KGHDR, CDR2 SFDVKD. V lost 4 bases to trimming and J lost 2 bases; unmatched junction nucleotides: 6. The length of the CDR3 is 16 residues. The CDR3 loop reads CATSDPGQRNTGELFF. In DNA form, the CDR3 reads TGTGCCACCAGTGACCCGGGACAGCGAAACACCGGGGAGCTGTTTTTT.

The V call is TRBV7-9, the J call TRBJ2-1; D gene unclear. The germline V gene has CDR1 SEHNR and CDR2 FQNEAQ (reference sequence). The CDR3 is 13 amino acids. V was pared by 0 bases and J by 8 bases, with 8 bases between. The CDR3 DNA reads as TGTGCCAGCAGCTTAGCCCTTTTGGATGAGCAGTTCTTC. The encoded protein is CASSLALLDEQFF.

V is TRBV3-1 and J is TRBJ2-5; 8 bases map to TRBD2. The V and J ends lost 1 base and 4 bases, in that order; junction bases with no gene match: 8. CDR3 length: 16 residues. Germline CDR1 reads LGHDT; CDR2 reads YNNKEL (reference sequence). The DNA of the CDR3 is TGTGCCAGCAGCCAAGGGGACGGGGGGGCCCCAGAGACCCAGTACTTC. It specifies CASSQGDGGAPETQYF.

This clonotype was found a few times. V gene TRBV3-1 combines with J gene TRBJ2-4; D ambiguous. This CDR3 region has 13 residues. The V gene lost 1 base and the J gene lost 9 bases, with 10 bases spanning the gap. In germline, CDR1 is LGHDT, CDR2 YNNKEL (reference sequence). CDR3 coding DNA: TGTGCCAGCAGCCAAGGGACGAACGGCATTCAGTACTTC. Protein sequence: CASSQGTNGIQYF.

The V gene is TRBV12-3 or TRBV12-4, the J gene TRBJ1-5; 7 nucleotides align to TRBD1. J was trimmed by 10 bases and V by 4 bases; bases with no gene match: 7. This CDR3 spans 13 amino acids. CDR3 protein: CASSSDREGPQHF. CDR3 sequence (DNA): TGTGCCAGCAGTTCCGACAGGGAAGGCCCCCAGCATTTT.

The rearrangement links TRBV6-5 to TRBJ2-5; either TRBD1 or TRBD2 may fit D (5 bases each). Germline lookup yields CDR1 MNHEY and CDR2 SVGAGI. The CDR3 sequence is 16 residues long. The V end lost 5 bases, the J end lost 1 base, and 17 bases lay between the germline ends. The CDR3: CASSPYPGPSQETQYF. Written as DNA, the CDR3 is TGTGCCAGCAGTCCCTATCCGGGGCCTAGCCAAGAGACCCAGTACTTC.

The chain employs TRBV4-3 and TRBJ2-3, with D possibly called TRBD1 or TRBD2 (5 bases each). V was shortened by 0 bases and J by 2 bases, with 12 bases between the two germline ends. CDR1 and CDR2 (germline): LGHNA, YSLEER. CDR3 length: 16 amino acids. The CDR3 loop is CASSQEYGTPTDTQYF. In nucleotides, the CDR3 is TGCGCCAGCAGCCAAGAATATGGGACCCCCACAGATACGCAGTATTTT.

This clonotype showed up just a few times. The chain carries TRBV7-9 and TRBJ1-1; D gene uncertain. The CDR3 consists of 11 residues. The V and J ends lost 7 bases and 7 bases respectively, with 10 bases between them. Germline lookup yields CDR1 SEHNR and CDR2 FQNEAQ (reference sequence). CDR3: CASTSVVEAFF. Here the CDR3 DNA reads TGTGCCAGCACCTCCGTCGTTGAAGCTTTCTTT.

This clonotype was detected a few times. V usage is TRBV6-6 and J usage is TRBJ1-1; 9 positions match TRBD1. J lost 5 bases, V lost 6 bases, and 10 bases had no gene match. Germline V lookup: CDR1 MNHNY, CDR2 SVGAGI (reference sequence). This CDR3 is 15 amino acids long. CDR3 amino acids: CASRSTGQGKTEAFF. Written as DNA, the CDR3 is TGTGCCAGCAGATCTACGGGACAGGGTAAAACTGAAGCTTTCTTT.

The chain uses TRBV6-5 and TRBJ2-3; the match to TRBD2 covers 8 bases. With V trimmed by 4 bases and J by 12 bases, 6 bases remained unmatched. The CDR3 totals 12 residues. CDR1 MNHEY and CDR2 SVGAGI come from the germline V gene. In DNA, the CDR3 is TGTGCCAGCAGTTCAATGACTAGCGTTCAGTATTTT. Its translation: CASSSMTSVQYF.

In this sample, this clonotype turned up a few times. The chain joins TRBV27 to TRBJ2-3, with unresolved D. Germline V gene sequence: CDR1 MNHEY, CDR2 SMNVEV (reference sequence). The CDR3 has 13 amino acids. Trimming pared 7 bases from V and 6 bases from J, leaving 14 bases between. The CDR3 reads CASIGQSSDTQYF. The CDR3 DNA is TGTGCCAGCATAGGGCAGAGTTCGGATACGCAGTATTTT.

V is TRBV7-9 and J is TRBJ2-5, with D possibly called TRBD1 or TRBD2 (6 bases each). The CDR3 is 15 residues long. CDR1 is SEHNR and CDR2 is FQNEAQ in the germline V gene (reference sequence). V was pared by 3 bases and J by 5 bases, with 16 bases between. The CDR3, as DNA: TGTGCCAGCAGCTTGGCCTTGACTAGGGGGGAGACCCAGTACTTC. Its translation is CASSLALTRGETQYF.